The T cell receptor beta chain described here comes from a study of blood T cell repertoires in COVID-19. As for the study in general: Material from acute and convalescent COVID-19 was sourced from the United States, Italy and Spain. PBMCs, B-cell-depleted T cells, or T cells were the source of the cDNA or gDNA that made up the material.

This clone came up once. Authors' processing steps: Reference gene primer amplification yielded estimated nucleated cell counts. This table comes from immunoSEQ multiplex PCR, and its TCRdb copy is limited to in-frame clones, with some not included. V, J and clone size are those of that table, while D and trimming were read from the DNA. The sample contains about 140,000 clones, about four fifths of which appear only once. The CDR3 covers 13 residues. The V gene's germline CDR1 is SGHRS and CDR2 YFSETQ. The germline V and J ends were trimmed by 0 bases and 1 base, with 4 bases remaining between them. What was sequenced was peripheral blood. V usage is TRBV5-1 and J usage is TRBJ1-1, with D uncertain. The receptor comes from a man between 65 and 85 years old who had recovered from COVID-19. The CDR3 spells CASSLGGNTEAFF. The CDR3 nucleotides read TGCGCCAGCAGCTTGGGAGGGAACACTGAAGCTTTCTTT.